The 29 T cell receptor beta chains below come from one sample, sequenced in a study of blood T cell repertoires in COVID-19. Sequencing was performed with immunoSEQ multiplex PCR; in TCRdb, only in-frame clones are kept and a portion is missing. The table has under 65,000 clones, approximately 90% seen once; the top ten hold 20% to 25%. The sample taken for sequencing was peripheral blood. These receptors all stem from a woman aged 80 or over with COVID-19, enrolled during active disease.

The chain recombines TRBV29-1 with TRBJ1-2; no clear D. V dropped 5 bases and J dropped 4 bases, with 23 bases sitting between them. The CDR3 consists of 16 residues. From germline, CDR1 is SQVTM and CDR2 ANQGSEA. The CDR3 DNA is TGCAGCGTTTTCCAAAACGCGGGTTGGCAGAGCTATGGCTACACCTTC. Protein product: CSVFQNAGWQSYGYTF.

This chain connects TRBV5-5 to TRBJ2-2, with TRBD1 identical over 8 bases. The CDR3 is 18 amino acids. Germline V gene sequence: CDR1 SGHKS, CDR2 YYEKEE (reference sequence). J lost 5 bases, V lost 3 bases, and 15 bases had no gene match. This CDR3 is CASSSSTSGTGGTGELFF. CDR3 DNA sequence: TGTGCCAGCAGCTCCTCTACGTCCGGGACAGGAGGGACCGGGGAGCTGTTTTTT.

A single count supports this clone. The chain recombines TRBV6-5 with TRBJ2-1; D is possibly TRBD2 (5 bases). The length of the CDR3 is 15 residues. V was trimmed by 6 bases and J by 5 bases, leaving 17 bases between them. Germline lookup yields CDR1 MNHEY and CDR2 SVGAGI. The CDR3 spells CASRLRDFPNNEQFF. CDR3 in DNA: TGTGCCAGCAGACTGAGGGATTTCCCCAACAATGAGCAGTTCTTC.

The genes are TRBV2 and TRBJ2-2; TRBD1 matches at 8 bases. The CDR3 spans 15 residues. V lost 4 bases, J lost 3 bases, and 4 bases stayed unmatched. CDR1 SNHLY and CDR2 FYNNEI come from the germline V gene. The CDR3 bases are TGTGCCAGCAGTGCTCAGGGGGCGGACACCGGGGAGCTGTTTTTT. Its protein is CASSAQGADTGELFF.

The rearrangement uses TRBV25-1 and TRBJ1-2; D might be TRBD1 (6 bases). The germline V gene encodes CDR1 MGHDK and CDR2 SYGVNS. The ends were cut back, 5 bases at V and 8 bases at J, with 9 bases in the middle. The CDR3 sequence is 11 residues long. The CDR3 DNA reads TGTGCCAGCAGTTCAGGGGTCGGCTACACCTTC. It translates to CASSSGVGYTF.

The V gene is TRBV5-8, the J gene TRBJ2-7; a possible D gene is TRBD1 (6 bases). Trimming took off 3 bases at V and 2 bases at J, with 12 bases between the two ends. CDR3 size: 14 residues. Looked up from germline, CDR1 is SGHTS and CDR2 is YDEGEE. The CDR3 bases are TGTGCCAGCAGCTCTGGAGAGGGGGCCTACGAGCAGTACTTC. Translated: CASSSGEGAYEQYF.

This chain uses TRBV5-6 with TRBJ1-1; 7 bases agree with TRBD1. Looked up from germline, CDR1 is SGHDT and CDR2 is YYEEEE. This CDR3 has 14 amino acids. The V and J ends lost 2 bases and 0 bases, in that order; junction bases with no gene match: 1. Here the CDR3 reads CASSLGQVNTEAFF. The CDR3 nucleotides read TGTGCCAGCAGCTTAGGACAGGTGAACACTGAAGCTTTCTTT.

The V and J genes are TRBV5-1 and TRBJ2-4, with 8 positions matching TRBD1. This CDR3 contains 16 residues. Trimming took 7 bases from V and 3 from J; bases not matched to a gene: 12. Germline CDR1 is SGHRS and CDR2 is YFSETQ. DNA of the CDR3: TGCGCCAGCTCCTTTACCGGACAGGGAAACAAAAACATTCAGTACTTC. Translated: CASSFTGQGNKNIQYF.

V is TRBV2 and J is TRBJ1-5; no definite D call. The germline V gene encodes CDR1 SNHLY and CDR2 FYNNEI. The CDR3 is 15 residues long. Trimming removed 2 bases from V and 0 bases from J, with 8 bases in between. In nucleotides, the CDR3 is TGTGCCAGCAGTGAAAACGGTCGTAGCAATCAGCCCCAGCATTTT. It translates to CASSENGRSNQPQHF.

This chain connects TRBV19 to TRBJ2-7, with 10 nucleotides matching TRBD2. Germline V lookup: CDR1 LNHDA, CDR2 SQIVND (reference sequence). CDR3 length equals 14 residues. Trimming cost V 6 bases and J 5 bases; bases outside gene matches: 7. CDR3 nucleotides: TGTGCCAGTAGCAGCGGGGGGGTACTCCACGAGCAGTACTTC. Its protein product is CASSSGGVLHEQYF. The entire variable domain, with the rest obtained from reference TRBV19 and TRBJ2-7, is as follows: DGGITQSPKYLFRKEGQNVTLSCEQNLNHDAMYWYRQDPGQGLRLIYYSQIVNDFQKGDIAEGYSVSREKKESFPLTVTSAQKNPTAFYLCASSSGGVLHEQYFGPGTRLTVT.

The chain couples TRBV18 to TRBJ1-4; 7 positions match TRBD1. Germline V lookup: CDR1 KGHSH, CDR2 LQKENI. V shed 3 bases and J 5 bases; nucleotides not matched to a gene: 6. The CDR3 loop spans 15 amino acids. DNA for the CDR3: TGTGCCAGCTCACCCCCGGGGACAGCGAATGAAAAACTGTTTTTT. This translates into CASSPPGTANEKLFF.

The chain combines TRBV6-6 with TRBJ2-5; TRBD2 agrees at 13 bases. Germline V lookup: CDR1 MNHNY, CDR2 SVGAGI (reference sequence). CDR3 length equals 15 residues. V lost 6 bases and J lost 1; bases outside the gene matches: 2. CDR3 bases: TGTGCCAGCAGCCGGACTAGCGGGGGCCAAGAGACCCAGTACTTC. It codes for CASSRTSGGQETQYF.

The CDR3 DNA reads as TGTGCCAGCAGTGTCACAGGGACTACGGTCCAGTACTTC. Its translation: CASSVTGTTVQYF. The gene calls are TRBV25-1 and TRBJ2-7, with D perhaps TRBD2 (7 bases). CDR1 is MGHDK, CDR2 SYGVNS, per germline. V lost 4 bases, J lost 10 bases, and 17 bases lay in between. There are 13 residues in the CDR3.

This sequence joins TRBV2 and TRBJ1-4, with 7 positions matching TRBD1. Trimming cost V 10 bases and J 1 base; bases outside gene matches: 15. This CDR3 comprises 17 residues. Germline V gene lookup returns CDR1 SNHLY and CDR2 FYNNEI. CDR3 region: CATHRDSPRLTNEKLFF. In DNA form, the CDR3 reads TGTGCCACCCATAGGGACAGCCCGCGATTAACTAATGAAAAACTGTTTTTT. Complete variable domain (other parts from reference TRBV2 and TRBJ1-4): EPEVTQTPSHQVTQMGQEVILRCVPISNHLYFYWYRQILGQKVEFLVSFYNNEISEKSEIFDDQFSVERPDGSNFTLKIRSTKLEDSAMYFCATHRDSPRLTNEKLFFGSGTQLSVL.

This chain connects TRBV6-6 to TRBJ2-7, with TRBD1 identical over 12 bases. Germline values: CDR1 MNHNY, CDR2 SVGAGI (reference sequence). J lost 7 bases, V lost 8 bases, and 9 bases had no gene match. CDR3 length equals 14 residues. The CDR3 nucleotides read TGTGCCAGCGCGACGGGACAGGGGGCGCGAGAGCAGTACTTC. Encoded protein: CASATGQGAREQYF.

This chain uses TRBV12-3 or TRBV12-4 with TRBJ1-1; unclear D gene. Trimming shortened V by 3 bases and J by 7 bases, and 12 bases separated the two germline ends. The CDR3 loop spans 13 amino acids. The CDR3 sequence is CASSFAAGDEAFF. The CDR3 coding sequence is TGTGCCAGCAGTTTTGCAGCCGGGGATGAAGCTTTCTTT.

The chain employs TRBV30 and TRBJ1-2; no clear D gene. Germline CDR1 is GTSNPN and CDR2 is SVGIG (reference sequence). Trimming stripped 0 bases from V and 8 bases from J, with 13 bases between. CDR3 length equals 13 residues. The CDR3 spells CAWSVGGSTGYTF. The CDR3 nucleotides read TGTGCCTGGAGTGTAGGAGGGTCGACGGGCTACACCTTC.

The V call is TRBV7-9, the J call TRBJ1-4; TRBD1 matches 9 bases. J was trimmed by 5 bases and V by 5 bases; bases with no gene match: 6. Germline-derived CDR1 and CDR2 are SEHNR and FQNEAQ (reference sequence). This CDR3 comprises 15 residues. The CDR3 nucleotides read TGTGCCAGCAGCCCAAACAGGGGGCAAAATGAAAAACTGTTTTTT. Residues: CASSPNRGQNEKLFF. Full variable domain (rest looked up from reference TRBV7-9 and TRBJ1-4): DTGVSQNPRHKITKRGQNVTFRCDPISEHNRLYWYRQTLGQGPEFLTYFQNEAQLEKSRLLSDRFSAERPKGSFSTLEIQRTEQGDSAMYLCASSPNRGQNEKLFFGSGTQLSVL.

CDR3 amino acids: CASSASGRANTGELFF. For the CDR3, the DNA is TGTGCCAGCAGCGCTAGCGGGCGAGCGAACACCGGGGAGCTGTTTTTT. The chain links TRBV6-6 to TRBJ2-2; 8 bases map to TRBD2. From germline, CDR1 is MNHNY and CDR2 SVGAGI (reference sequence). The CDR3 loop spans 16 amino acids. J lost 0 bases, V lost 6 bases, and 6 bases had no gene match.

Here the CDR3 reads CASSLSGTGGTGPEKLFF. The CDR3 region has the DNA TGTGCCAGCAGCTTATCCGGGACAGGGGGAACTGGCCCCGAAAAACTGTTTTTT. The chain recombines TRBV7-6 with TRBJ1-4; 11 bases agree with TRBD1. V lost 2 bases, J lost 8 bases, and 13 bases stayed unmatched. The V gene's germline CDR1 is SGHVS and CDR2 FNYEAQ. The CDR3 loop spans 18 amino acids.

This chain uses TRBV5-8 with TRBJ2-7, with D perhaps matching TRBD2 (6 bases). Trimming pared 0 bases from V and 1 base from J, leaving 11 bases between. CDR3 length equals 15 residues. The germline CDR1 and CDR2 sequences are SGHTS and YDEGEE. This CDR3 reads CASSLAGTVSYEQYF. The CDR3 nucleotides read TGTGCCAGCAGCTTGGCCGGGACTGTATCCTACGAGCAGTACTTC.

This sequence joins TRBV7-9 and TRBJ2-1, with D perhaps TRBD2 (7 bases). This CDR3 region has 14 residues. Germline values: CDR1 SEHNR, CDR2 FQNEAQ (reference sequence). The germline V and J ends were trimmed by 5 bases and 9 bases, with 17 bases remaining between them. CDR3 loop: CASSPGGRVGEQFF. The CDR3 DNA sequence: TGTGCCAGCAGCCCGGGGGGCAGGGTTGGTGAGCAGTTCTTC.

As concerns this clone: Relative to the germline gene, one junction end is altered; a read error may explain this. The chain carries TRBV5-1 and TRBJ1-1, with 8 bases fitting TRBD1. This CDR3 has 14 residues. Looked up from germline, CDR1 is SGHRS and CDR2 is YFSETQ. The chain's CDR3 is CASSPQGGNPEAFF. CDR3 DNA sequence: TGCGCCAGCAGCCCACAGGGGGGGAACCCTGAAGCTTTCTTT.

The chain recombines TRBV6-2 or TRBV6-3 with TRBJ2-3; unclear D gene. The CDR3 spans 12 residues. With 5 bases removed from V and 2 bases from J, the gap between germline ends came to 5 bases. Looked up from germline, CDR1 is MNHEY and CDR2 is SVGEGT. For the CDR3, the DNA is TGTGCCAGCAGTCCCAACACAGATACGCAGTATTTT. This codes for CASSPNTDTQYF.

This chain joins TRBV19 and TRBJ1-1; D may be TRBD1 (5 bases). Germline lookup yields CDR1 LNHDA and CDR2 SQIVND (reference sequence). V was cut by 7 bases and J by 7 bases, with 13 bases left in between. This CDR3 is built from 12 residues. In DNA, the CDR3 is TGTGCCAGTAACGGGGGACGAGGTGAAGCTTTCTTT. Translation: CASNGGRGEAFF. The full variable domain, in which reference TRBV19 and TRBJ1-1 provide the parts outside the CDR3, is DGGITQSPKYLFRKEGQNVTLSCEQNLNHDAMYWYRQDPGQGLRLIYYSQIVNDFQKGDIAEGYSVSREKKESFPLTVTSAQKNPTAFYLCASNGGRGEAFFGQGTRLTVV.

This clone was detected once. Here the CDR3 reads CASSRRQGASYEQYF. In DNA, the CDR3 is TGTGCCAGCAGCCGAAGACAGGGGGCGTCCTACGAGCAGTACTTC. V and J are TRBV6-5 and TRBJ2-7; 10 bases map to TRBD1. This CDR3 is 15 amino acids long. Unmatched junction bases numbered 6, after V lost 6 bases and J lost 1 base. CDR1 MNHEY and CDR2 SVGAGI come from the germline V gene.

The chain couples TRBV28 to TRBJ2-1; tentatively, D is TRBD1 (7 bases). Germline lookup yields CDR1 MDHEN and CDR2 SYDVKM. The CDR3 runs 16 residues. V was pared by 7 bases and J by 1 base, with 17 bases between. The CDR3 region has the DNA TGTGCCAGCATCCACCGGGGGACAGCTTCCTACAATGAGCAGTTCTTC. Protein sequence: CASIHRGTASYNEQFF.

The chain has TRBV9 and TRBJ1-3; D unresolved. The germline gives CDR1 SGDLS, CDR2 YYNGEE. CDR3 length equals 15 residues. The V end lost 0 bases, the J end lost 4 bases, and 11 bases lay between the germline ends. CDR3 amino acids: CASSVEGVGGNTIYF. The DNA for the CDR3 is TGTGCCAGCAGCGTAGAGGGAGTGGGAGGAAACACCATATATTTT. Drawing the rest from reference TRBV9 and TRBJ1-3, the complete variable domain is DSGVTQTPKHLITATGQRVTLRCSPRSGDLSVYWYQQSLDQGLQFLIQYYNGEERAKGNILERFSAQQFPDLHSELNLSSLELGDSALYFCASSVEGVGGNTIYFGEGSWLTVV.

DNA for the CDR3: TGTGCCAGCAGCCCACGCCGTCCTCAGGGGGCCAACGTCCTGACTTTC. Its protein is CASSPRRPQGANVLTF. The gene calls are TRBV7-2 and TRBJ2-6; D call uncertain. Germline assignment: CDR1 SGHTA and CDR2 FQGNSA. The CDR3 consists of 16 residues. V dropped 5 bases and J dropped 4 bases, with 15 bases sitting between them.